This T cell receptor beta chain derives from a study of T cell changes during pregnancy in multiple sclerosis. The CDR3 is 16 amino acids. V shed 3 bases and J 12 bases; nucleotides not matched to a gene: 15. CDR1 and CDR2 (germline): SGHKS, YYEKEE (reference sequence). TCRdb's table, derived via immunoSEQ multiplex PCR, lists solely in-frame clones and lacks some. Of some 99,000 clones detected, about 94% appear once; the ten largest clones hold almost 1%. The chain combines TRBV5-5 with TRBJ2-1; 10 nucleotides agree with TRBD2. The sequencing here drew on peripheral blood, taken after pregnancy. The TCR sequence derives from a female donor with multiple sclerosis, enrolled in a pregnancy study. This chain's CDR3 is CASSSYSSGSSRVQFF. CDR3 nucleotides: TGTGCCAGCAGCTCCTATTCTAGCGGGAGCTCTAGGGTGCAGTTCTTC.